This entry concerns a single TCR beta chain. Seattle's cohort entered during active infection and was followed longitudinally. V shed 0 bases and J shed 4 bases, with 13 bases lying between them. Germline V gene data show CDR1 as SGDLS and CDR2 as YYNGEE. CDR3 size: 15 residues. As handled by the study authors: Reference gene primer amplification gave estimated nucleated cell counts. Data came from immunoSEQ multiplex PCR; TCRdb stores just in-frame clones and leaves some out. The D gene and trimming were derived from the DNA, and the V and J assignments and clone size from that table. The sample shows about 340,000 clones, 75% to 90% of them seen only once. The data derive from a study of blood T cell repertoires in COVID-19. In the study overall: COVID-19 samples collected from the United States, Italy and Spain covered acute and convalescent phases.

This sequence originates from a woman between 55 and 75 years old with COVID-19, enrolled during active disease. Sequencing was done on a sample of peripheral blood. This rearrangement joins TRBV9 to TRBJ2-5, with D perhaps TRBD2 (7 bases). The CDR3 is CASSVGGAGAETQYF. CDR3 in DNA: TGTGCCAGCAGCGTAGGGGGTGCGGGGGCAGAGACCCAGTACTTC.